The 5 T cell receptor beta chains listed next were all sequenced from one sample in a study of blood T cell repertoires in COVID-19. Data came from immunoSEQ multiplex PCR; TCRdb stores just in-frame clones and leaves some out. The sample contains approximately 300,000 clones, about 85% of which appear only once. What was sequenced was PBMCs or T cells enriched from blood (not recorded which). The receptor source for this set is a woman under 40 who had been exposed to COVID-19.

The chain combines TRBV5-1 with TRBJ1-4, with D perhaps matching TRBD1 (6 bases). The germline V gene encodes CDR1 SGHRS and CDR2 YFSETQ. The length of the CDR3 is 14 residues. V gave up 5 bases and J gave up 8 bases, with 16 bases separating them. The CDR3 DNA follows: TGCGCCAGCAGACGGACAGACCAGGGGGAAAAACTGTTTTTT. Its protein is CASRRTDQGEKLFF.

This chain's CDR3 is CAWRGGINQPQHF. The CDR3 DNA follows: TGTGCCTGGAGAGGAGGAATCAATCAGCCCCAGCATTTT. V and J are TRBV30 and TRBJ1-5; D gene ambiguous. Germline assignment: CDR1 GTSNPN and CDR2 SVGIG (reference sequence). Trimming removed 3 bases from V and 3 bases from J, with 9 bases in between. The CDR3 sequence is 13 residues long.

V usage is TRBV9 and J usage is TRBJ2-7, with no clear D. This CDR3 has 18 residues. Germline values: CDR1 SGDLS, CDR2 YYNGEE. Between the trimmed V and J ends, which lost 0 bases and 0 bases, there was a span of 19 bases. CDR3 residues: CASSVGSPSFPLSYEQYF. The CDR3 DNA follows: TGTGCCAGCAGCGTAGGATCCCCTAGTTTCCCCCTCTCCTACGAGCAGTACTTC.

V gene TRBV20-1 combines with J gene TRBJ2-5, with D uncertain. CDR1 is DFQATT and CDR2 is SNEGSKA in the germline V gene (reference sequence). CDR3 length: 11 amino acids. Trimming took 6 bases from V and 1 from J, leaving 6 bases between them. CDR3 sequence (DNA): TGCAGTGCGGGCAGCCAAGAGACCCAGTACTTC. Translation gives CSAGSQETQYF.

The chain recombines TRBV9 with TRBJ1-5; 7 nucleotides match TRBD1. The V segment lost 0 bases and the J segment 6 bases; nucleotides outside the gene matches: 6. Germline V lookup: CDR1 SGDLS, CDR2 YYNGEE. There are 15 residues in the CDR3. CDR3 coding DNA: TGTGCCAGCAGCGTAGCTGAAGGGGGCGTTCAGCCCCAGCATTTT. This translates into CASSVAEGGVQPQHF.